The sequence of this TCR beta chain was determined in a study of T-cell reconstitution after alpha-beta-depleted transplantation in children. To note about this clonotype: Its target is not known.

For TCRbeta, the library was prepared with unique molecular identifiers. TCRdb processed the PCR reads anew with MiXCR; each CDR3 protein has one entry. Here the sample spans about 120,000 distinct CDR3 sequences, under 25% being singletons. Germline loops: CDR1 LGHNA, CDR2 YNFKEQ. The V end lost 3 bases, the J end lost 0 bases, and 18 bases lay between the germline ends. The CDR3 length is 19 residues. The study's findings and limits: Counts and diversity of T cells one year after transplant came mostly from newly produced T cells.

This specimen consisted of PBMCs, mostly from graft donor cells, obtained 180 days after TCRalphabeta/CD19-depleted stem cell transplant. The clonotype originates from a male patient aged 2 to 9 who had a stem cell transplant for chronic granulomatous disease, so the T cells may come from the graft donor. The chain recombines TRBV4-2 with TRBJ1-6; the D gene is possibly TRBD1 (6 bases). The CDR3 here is CASSHHLTGLSSYNSPLHF. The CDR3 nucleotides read TGTGCCAGCAGCCACCACCTGACAGGTCTGTCCTCCTATAATTCACCCCTCCACTTT.